This T cell receptor (beta chain) comes out of a study of immune heterogeneity within non-small cell lung tumors (dated by TCRdb to 2017 to 2018). Study-level background: By histology, the tumors included around 11 non-squamous carcinomas, 4 squamous cell carcinomas and 1 tumor not otherwise specified. Binding of neoantigens to the HLA alleles of each patient was predicted with netMHCpan-3.0 for mutant peptides of 8 to 11 amino acids. TCR repertoires were analyzed from 55 to 65 tumor loci of fewer than 16 patients, whereas transcriptome data were available for only about 48 loci from some twelve patients. To look at intratumoral immune heterogeneity, the study ran whole-exome sequencing, RNA-seq and TCR beta repertoire sequencing on several spatially distinct regions taken from every NSCLC tumor. Study-wide conclusions, independent of this receptor: High-frequency TCR beta clonotypes were found to be largely distinct between individual patients. Identical dominant CDR3B clonotypes recurred across loci within a patient, yet different tumor locations also harbored unique high-frequency clones. Local T-cell repertoire clonality showed a statistically significant but moderate positive correlation with local tumor mutational burden (R 0.3 to 0.35).

The CDR3, cysteine through phenylalanine, is 11 amino acids long. Only CDR3 DNA remains: 33 bases, in frame from the first base. CDR1 SNHLY and CDR2 FYNNEI are derived from the germline V gene. The TCR beta CDR3 region was amplified with a multiplex PCR system, in which a first round of around 11 cycles was run using 32 V-gene forward and 13 J-gene reverse primers. The first PCR round used a QIAGEN Multiplex PCR Kit, and the primer sequences were filed in Chinese patent CN105087789A. Illumina universal primers were added in a second PCR round performed with the Phusion High-Fidelity PCR Kit. Paired-end sequencing of TCR libraries was carried out on the Illumina HiSeq X Ten platform at a read length of 151 bp. In the authors' own workflow: Reads lacking multiplex PCR primers were removed with Cutadapt, read pairs were merged with PEAR, and CDR3 regions were called with MiXCR default settings. Repertoire diversity was assessed by Shannon entropy, and clonality was calculated as one minus the Shannon entropy divided by the ln of the count of productive unique sequences. A clonotype counted as a dominant or high-frequency T-cell clone when its frequency was 0.5% or higher. TCRdb reran the public reads through fastp at Q25 and MiXCR, keeping productive beta chains. Every CDR3 protein is listed once, alongside the most common genes and DNA of its rows. What appears here as the V and J calls and clone size reflects TCRdb's work, not the paper's. The sample profile shows about 4,500 distinct CDR3 sequences; more than 20% of them were found once. 9.5% to 15% of the sample comes from the top ten.

On this clonotype: Which antigen it targets is not known. The junction does not match germline at one end; this may be a read error.

The TCR template was genomic DNA extracted from bulk tumor tissue, and roughly 600 ng of gDNA was amplified for each sample. During surgery, several biopsies were collected from each primary tumor and placed as far from one another as possible within the tumor mass. The study cohort was described as untreated and was composed of newly diagnosed NSCLC cases undergoing curative surgery. The donor group was made up of under 16 newly diagnosed non-small cell lung cancer patients undergoing surgery with curative intent. Resected tumor masses were reviewed by two independent pathologists. Sequencing was performed only on DNA and RNA samples of high quality.

The sequencing input was lung tumor tissue. The TCR comes from a man aged 55 to 69 with non-small cell lung cancer. Recombination linked TRBV2 to TRBJ2-7, with no confident D gene call. The CDR3 has the sequence CASSPYDEHYF. The DNA is as follows: TGTGCCAGCAGCCCTTACGACGAGCATTACTTC. Here the CDR3 is joined to the reference TRBV2 and TRBJ2-7 genes, and the full variable domain is: EPEVTQTPSHQVTQMGQEVILRCVPISNHLYFYWYRQILGQKVEFLVSFYNNEISEKSEIFDDQFSVERPDGSNFTLKIRSTKLEDSAMYFCASSPYDEHYFGPGTRLTVT.